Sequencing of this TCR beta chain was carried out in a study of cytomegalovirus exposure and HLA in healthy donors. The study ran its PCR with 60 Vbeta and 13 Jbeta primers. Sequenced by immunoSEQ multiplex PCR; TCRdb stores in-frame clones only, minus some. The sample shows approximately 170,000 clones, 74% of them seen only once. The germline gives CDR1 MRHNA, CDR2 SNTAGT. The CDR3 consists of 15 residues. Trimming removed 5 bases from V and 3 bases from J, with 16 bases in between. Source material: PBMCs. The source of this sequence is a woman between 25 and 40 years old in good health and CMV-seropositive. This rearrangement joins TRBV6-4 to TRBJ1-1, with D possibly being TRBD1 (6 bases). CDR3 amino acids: CASSSTGVGYTEAFF. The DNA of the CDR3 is TGTGCCAGCAGTTCGACAGGCGTTGGATACACTGAAGCTTTCTTT.